These 19 T cell receptor beta chains share one sample of origin, sequenced in a study of beta chain features in type 1 diabetes. No cognate antigen is known for these TCRs. Findings and limits, study-wide: Moderate yet significant TCRB CDR3 shortening was seen in Type 1 diabetes patients in all four CD4+ subsets.

Reverse transcription of all isolated RNA meant that expressed TCRB transcripts were sequenced. Some clones are missing from TCRdb's copy, which holds only in-frame ones; the method was immunoSEQ multiplex PCR. The sample comprises some 330,000 clones, roughly 12% of which are singletons, and approximately 0.01% rests with the top ten. Specimen: naive CD4+ T cells from blood. All receptors derive from a woman aged 18-35 years with type 1 diabetes.

This clone has only a few counts. The chain recombines TRBV5-4 with TRBJ2-1, with 8 bases identical to TRBD2. Unmatched junction bases numbered 6, after V lost 2 bases and J lost 5 bases. The CDR3 runs to 15 residues. Germline V gene lookup returns CDR1 SGHNT and CDR2 YYREEE (reference sequence). The CDR3 sequence is CASSLGLAGDNEQFF. The CDR3 DNA sequence: TGTGCCAGCAGCTTAGGACTAGCTGGGGACAATGAGCAGTTCTTC.

The chain joins TRBV7-2 to TRBJ1-1; D is unclear. Germline V gives CDR1 SGHTA, CDR2 FQGNSA. This CDR3 is 14 amino acids long. Trimming left V 3 bases short and J 0 bases short, with 8 bases between. The CDR3 spells CASSFETLNTEAFF. The DNA of the CDR3 is TGTGCCAGCAGCTTTGAGACACTGAACACTGAAGCTTTCTTT.

This clone was counted a few times. The CDR3 here is CASSFLAGEPLEQYF. The DNA for the CDR3 is TGCGCCAGCAGCTTCCTAGCGGGAGAACCCCTCGAGCAGTACTTC. The chain uses TRBV5-1 and TRBJ2-7, with 10 bases fitting TRBD2. Germline V gene sequence: CDR1 SGHRS, CDR2 YFSETQ. The length of the CDR3 is 15 residues. V shed 2 bases, J shed 6 bases, and the junction held 8 bases outside the gene matches.

The sample holds a few counts of this clone. V is TRBV29-1 and J is TRBJ2-6; D perhaps matches TRBD2 (5 bases). Germline V gene lookup returns CDR1 SQVTM and CDR2 ANQGSEA. The CDR3 covers 14 residues. Trimming left V 6 bases short and J 3 bases short, with 12 bases between. CDR3 coding DNA: TGCAGCGTAGCCCCCGGGGTTGGGGCCAACGTCCTGACTTTC. Encoded protein: CSVAPGVGANVLTF.

This clone was found a few times. The chain is built from TRBV30 and TRBJ2-3, with 7 bases matching TRBD2. V dropped 4 bases and J dropped 8; count of bases not matched to a gene: 9. CDR1 and CDR2 (germline): GTSNPN, SVGIG (reference sequence). This CDR3 spans 13 amino acids. The CDR3 DNA is TGTGCCTGGACATCGGGGGGTGACGGTACGCAGTATTTT. Its translation is CAWTSGGDGTQYF.

This clone was counted between two and nine times. The chain has TRBV28 and TRBJ2-7, with TRBD2 matching 9 bases. The CDR3 sequence is 13 residues long. Germline-derived CDR1 and CDR2 are MDHEN and SYDVKM. J lost 2 bases, V lost 10 bases, and 6 bases had no gene match. The CDR3 loop is CATHLAGAYEQYF. The CDR3, as DNA: TGTGCCACCCATTTAGCGGGAGCCTACGAGCAGTACTTC. Based on the CDR3 plus reference TRBV28 and TRBJ2-7, the full variable domain is DVKVTQSSRYLVKRTGEKVFLECVQDMDHENMFWYRQDPGLGLRLIYFSYDVKMKEKGDIPEGYSVSREKKERFSLILESASTNQTSMYLCATHLAGAYEQYFGPGTRLTVT.

The chain couples TRBV20-1 to TRBJ2-7; possible D gene TRBD2, 6 bases. This CDR3 contains 11 residues. Germline CDR1 is DFQATT and CDR2 is SNEGSKA (reference sequence). V lost 6 bases and J lost 9, with 15 bases in between. CDR3 amino acids: CSAPRDSGQYF. CDR3 nucleotide sequence: TGCAGTGCCCCCCGGGACTCCGGGCAGTACTTC.

The chain recombines TRBV5-1 with TRBJ2-7, with a weak D call TRBD1 (6 bases). The CDR3 is made up of 11 amino acids. Germline values: CDR1 SGHRS, CDR2 YFSETQ. Trimming shortened V by 1 base and J by 10 bases, and 9 bases separated the two germline ends. The CDR3 reads CASSLLGAQYF. CDR3 bases: TGCGCCAGCAGCTTGCTGGGGGCTCAGTACTTC.

This clone has a handful of counts. The gene calls are TRBV12-5 and TRBJ2-1; 9 bases align to TRBD2. The CDR3 sequence is 18 residues long. CDR1 is LGHNT and CDR2 is FRNRAP in the germline V gene. The ends lost 1 base at V and 8 bases at J; junction bases unmatched: 15. The CDR3 DNA reads as TGTGCTAGTGGTTTGGAATCTGCTAGCGGGATTCCGGGCCATGAGCAGTTCTTC. This gives the protein CASGLESASGIPGHEQFF.

This chain uses TRBV11-3 with TRBJ2-5; D might be TRBD2 (5 bases). CDR3 length: 13 amino acids. V was trimmed by 5 bases and J by 5 bases, leaving 12 bases between them. Per germline, CDR1 SGHNT and CDR2 YENEEA. The CDR3 protein is CASSAAVLETQYF. CDR3 nucleotide sequence: TGTGCCAGCAGCGCAGCGGTTCTGGAGACCCAGTACTTC.

The V and J genes are TRBV5-6 and TRBJ2-7, with D perhaps matching TRBD1 (6 bases). Between the trimmed V and J ends, which lost 2 bases and 3 bases, there was a span of 12 bases. Germline-derived CDR1 and CDR2 are SGHDT and YYEEEE. The CDR3 has 14 residues. CDR3 residues: CASSLGLQGYEQYF. The CDR3 DNA reads TGTGCCAGCAGCTTAGGGTTACAGGGCTACGAGCAGTACTTC.

This clone showed up just a few times. The rearrangement uses TRBV7-2 and TRBJ2-1, with 10 positions matching TRBD2. CDR3 size: 14 residues. Germline CDR1 and CDR2: SGHTA and FQGNSA. The trim removed 8 bases at V and 3 bases at J, leaving 4 bases unmatched. The CDR3 region has the DNA TGTGCCAGCCTCCGGACTAGCGGCTACAATGAGCAGTTCTTC. Protein sequence: CASLRTSGYNEQFF.

V usage is TRBV5-4 and J usage is TRBJ2-3; unclear D gene. The CDR3 has 13 residues. CDR1 is SGHNT, CDR2 YYREEE, per germline (reference sequence). V gave up 4 bases and J gave up 9 bases, with 15 bases separating them. CDR3 sequence: CASSPLVAETQYF. CDR3 sequence (DNA): TGTGCCAGCAGCCCCCTCGTTGCGGAAACGCAGTATTTT.

This rearrangement joins TRBV30 to TRBJ2-3, with D perhaps matching TRBD2 (6 bases). The ends were cut back, 0 bases at V and 0 bases at J, with 16 bases in the middle. The CDR3 consists of 17 residues. Germline V gene lookup returns CDR1 GTSNPN and CDR2 SVGIG (reference sequence). The CDR3 loop is CAWSVQRVRDSTDTQYF. The CDR3 bases are TGTGCCTGGAGTGTACAGAGGGTGCGGGACAGCACAGATACGCAGTATTTT. Full variable domain (rest looked up from reference TRBV30 and TRBJ2-3): SQTIHQWPATLVQPVGSPLSLECTVEGTSNPNLYWYRQAAGRGLQLLFYSVGIGQISSEVPQNLSASRPQDRQFILSSKKLLLSDSGFYLCAWSVQRVRDSTDTQYFGPGTRLTVL.

V is TRBV5-1 and J is TRBJ2-1; 9 nucleotides align to TRBD1. With 4 bases clipped from V and 7 bases from J, the junction kept 6 bases outside the gene matches. The germline V gene has CDR1 SGHRS and CDR2 YFSETQ. The CDR3 spans 14 residues. The CDR3 coding sequence is TGCGCCAGCAGCCACCCGACAGGGGGAAATGAGCAGTTCTTC. The encoded protein is CASSHPTGGNEQFF.

V gene TRBV9 combines with J gene TRBJ1-1, with D possibly being TRBD1 (5 bases). CDR3 length: 14 amino acids. The ends were cut back, 3 bases at V and 1 base at J, with 10 bases in the middle. Germline V gene sequence: CDR1 SGDLS, CDR2 YYNGEE. The CDR3 reads CASSAGDENTEAFF. In DNA form, the CDR3 reads TGTGCCAGCAGCGCGGGGGATGAGAACACTGAAGCTTTCTTT.

This clone was seen a few times. V usage is TRBV4-1 and J usage is TRBJ2-1, with 14 bases lining up with TRBD2. Germline V gene lookup returns CDR1 MGHRA and CDR2 YSYEKL. The CDR3 has 17 residues. V lost 6 bases to trimming and J lost 3 bases; unmatched junction nucleotides: 7. This CDR3 reads CASSLGLAGGLYNEQFF. In DNA, the CDR3 is TGCGCCAGCAGTCTTGGACTAGCGGGGGGCCTCTACAATGAGCAGTTCTTC.

The rearrangement uses TRBV7-9 and TRBJ2-1; the D gene is possibly TRBD1 (6 bases). The CDR3 runs 15 residues. CDR1 and CDR2 from the germline V gene are SEHNR and FQNEAQ (reference sequence). V was shortened by 4 bases and J by 8 bases, with 18 bases between the two germline ends. In nucleotides, the CDR3 is TGTGCCAGCAGCTCCGCGGGCCATCAGGGGTATGAGCAGTTCTTC. Translation gives CASSSAGHQGYEQFF. The full variable domain, rest sourced from reference TRBV7-9 and TRBJ2-1, is DTGVSQNPRHKITKRGQNVTFRCDPISEHNRLYWYRQTLGQGPEFLTYFQNEAQLEKSRLLSDRFSAERPKGSFSTLEIQRTEQGDSAMYLCASSSAGHQGYEQFFGPGTRLTVL.

This clone was counted between two and nine times. The V gene is TRBV19, the J gene TRBJ2-5; 7 nucleotides match TRBD1. Germline trimming cut 6 bases from V and 4 bases from J; bases unmatched to any gene: 8. Germline V gene data show CDR1 as LNHDA and CDR2 as SQIVND (reference sequence). CDR3 length: 14 amino acids. The CDR3 DNA follows: TGTGCCAGTAGCCTAAGACAGGGTCCAGAGACCCAGTACTTC. Translation: CASSLRQGPETQYF.